This T cell receptor beta chain was sequenced during a study of blood T cell repertoires in COVID-19. In the study overall: Samples came from the United States, Italy and Spain, spanning acute and convalescent COVID-19. T cells, B-cell-depleted T cells, or PBMCs provided the cDNA or gDNA that served as material.

In the source study's methods: Estimates of nucleated cell counts were drawn from the amplification of reference gene primers. This table comes from immunoSEQ multiplex PCR, and its TCRdb copy is limited to in-frame clones, with some not included. That table gives V, J and clone size, and the DNA gave D and trimming. The sample lists some 150,000 clones, approximately 87% occurring once. Trimming removed 5 bases from V and 3 bases from J; junction bases left unmatched: 5. Germline V lookup: CDR1 MNHEY, CDR2 SVGAGI. CDR3 length equals 14 residues. What was sequenced was peripheral blood. The TCR originated in a man in his late teens or twenties with active or convalescent COVID-19. The V and J genes are TRBV6-5 and TRBJ2-7; TRBD2 aligns across 9 bases. This chain's CDR3 is CASSLRTSDYEQYV. The DNA for the CDR3 is TGTGCCAGCAGTCTCCGGACTAGCGACTACGAGCAGTACGTC.